The 14 T cell receptor beta chains in this list originate from one sample, sequenced in a study of blood T cells in healthy people across ages. The use of a sample-barcoded 5' primer and a J-beta primer mix characterized a second PCR of about 6 to 12 cycles. TCRdb fed the 5' RACE reads into MiXCR, producing one record per CDR3 protein. The sample has hundreds of thousands of distinct CDR3 sequences; less than 60% are singletons. The source material was blood. These receptors originate from an elderly man in good health.

This clonotype turned up a few times. The J gene is TRBJ1-1, the V gene TRBV20-1, with a possible D match to TRBD1 (5 bases). Trimming left V 3 bases short and J 8 bases short, with 10 bases between. The CDR3 spans 11 residues. Germline V gene data show CDR1 as DFQATT and CDR2 as SNEGSKA (reference sequence). The DNA for the CDR3 is TGCAGTGCTAGCGGGACGGCCGAAGCTTTCTTT. Its translation: CSASGTAEAFF.

The CDR3 DNA follows: TGCAGTGCTAGAGGGGGGCGGGATGGGAGTAATGAGCAGTACTTC. Residues: CSARGGRDGSNEQYF. This chain joins TRBV20-1 and TRBJ2-5; D tentatively fits TRBD1 or TRBD2 (6 bases each). This CDR3 is 15 amino acids long. Germline assignment: CDR1 DFQATT and CDR2 SNEGSKA (reference sequence). V was cut by 1 base and J by 11 bases, with 23 bases left in between.

V and J are TRBV15 and TRBJ2-2; D perhaps matches TRBD1 (5 bases). CDR1 and CDR2 from the germline V gene are LNHNV and YYDKDF (reference sequence). Trimming removed 3 bases from V and 2 bases from J, with 7 bases in between. The CDR3 consists of 14 residues. The DNA for the CDR3 is TGTGCCACCAGCAGGACAGTTAACACCGGGGAGCTGTTTTTT. Amino acids: CATSRTVNTGELFF.

As for this clonotype: This may come from a read error, since a much larger clone is one base off. This sequence joins TRBV5-8 and TRBJ2-5; no clear D. The CDR3 totals 10 residues. Trimming stripped 0 bases from V and 11 bases from J, with 5 bases between. Germline values: CDR1 SGHTS, CDR2 YDEGEE. CDR3 protein: CASSLVEQYF. The CDR3 coding sequence is TGTGCCAGCAGCTTGGTTGAGCAGTACTTC.

This clonotype was counted ten times or more. The genes are TRBV12-3 or TRBV12-4 and TRBJ2-3; a weak D match, TRBD2 (5 bases). Trimming took off 6 bases at V and 0 bases at J, with 22 bases between the two ends. The CDR3 is 18 residues long. The CDR3 loop is CASSHTTNGRPSTDTQYF. CDR3 sequence (DNA): TGTGCCAGCAGCCACACGACTAACGGCAGGCCAAGCACAGATACGCAGTATTTT.

This clonotype was detected only a few times. This rearrangement joins TRBV5-1 to TRBJ2-5; 9 bases match TRBD2. V shed 2 bases, J shed 4 bases, and the junction held 6 bases outside the gene matches. This CDR3 is built from 15 residues. Germline CDR1 is SGHRS and CDR2 is YFSETQ. CDR3 amino acids: CASSFGTSFGETQYF. The CDR3 region has the DNA TGCGCCAGCAGCTTCGGGACTAGCTTCGGAGAGACCCAGTACTTC.

The DNA of the CDR3 is TGTGCCAGCAGCCCTGGTTCTTGGCTCAACCCCTCTGGGGCCAACGTCCTGACTTTC. Translating it yields CASSPGSWLNPSGANVLTF. The chain couples TRBV12-3 or TRBV12-4 to TRBJ2-6; no clear D. The CDR3 is 19 residues long. The V end lost 6 bases, the J end lost 0 bases, and 21 bases lay between the germline ends.

This chain joins TRBV25-1 and TRBJ2-5; 10 positions match TRBD2. Germline CDR1 is MGHDK and CDR2 is SYGVNS. This CDR3 has 16 amino acids. With V trimmed by 6 bases and J by 3 bases, 10 bases remained unmatched. The CDR3 DNA follows: TGTGCCAGCAGCTTAGTCCCAGCGGGAGGGGAAGAGACCCAGTACTTC. It is translated as CASSLVPAGGEETQYF. The full variable domain, completed using reference TRBV25-1 and TRBJ2-5, is EADIYQTPRYLVIGTGKKITLECSQTMGHDKMYWYQQDPGMELHLIHYSYGVNSTEKGDLSSESTVSRIRTEHFPLTLESARPSHTSQYLCASSLVPAGGEETQYFGPGTRLLVL.

Of note for this clonotype: At one end, the junction sequence differs from germline, possibly due to a read error. V gene TRBV28 combines with J gene TRBJ2-7; TRBD1 might be the D (7 bases). The CDR3 totals 15 residues. CDR1 is MDHEN and CDR2 is SYDVKM in the germline V gene. DNA of the CDR3: TGTACCAGCATTAATCACAGGGGAGGATCCTACGAGCAGTACTTC. This gives the protein CTSINHRGGSYEQYF.

V is TRBV11-2 and J is TRBJ2-5; the D is unclear. Germline CDR1 is SGHAT and CDR2 is FQNNGV. The CDR3 loop spans 15 amino acids. V was shortened by 5 bases and J by 3 bases, with 16 bases between the two germline ends. The CDR3 protein is CASSPDNWAKETQYF. The CDR3 DNA reads as TGTGCCAGCAGCCCCGATAATTGGGCAAAAGAGACCCAGTACTTC. The variable domain in full, with the rest retrieved from reference TRBV11-2 and TRBJ2-5, is EAGVAQSPRYKIIEKRQSVAFWCNPISGHATLYWYQQILGQGPKLLIQFQNNGVVDDSQLPKDRFSAERLKGVDSTLKIQPAKLEDSAVYLCASSPDNWAKETQYFGPGTRLLVL.

This clonotype has ten or more counts. The rearrangement joins TRBV29-1 to TRBJ1-5; no reliable D call. The V end lost 5 bases, the J end lost 4 bases, and 9 bases lay between the germline ends. Germline CDR1 and CDR2: SQVTM and ANQGSEA. This CDR3 has 12 amino acids. Here the CDR3 reads CSVRADNQPQHF. As DNA, the CDR3 is TGCAGCGTTCGAGCGGATAATCAGCCCCAGCATTTT.

This clonotype was seen a handful of times. This chain connects TRBV28 to TRBJ2-1; weak D call: TRBD2 (6 bases). Germline V gene data show CDR1 as MDHEN and CDR2 as SYDVKM. The CDR3 has 13 residues. V lost 5 bases to trimming and J lost 8 bases, with 13 bases between them. The DNA for the CDR3 is TGTGCCAGCAGTGTAACTAGCTTGTATGAGCAGTTCTTC. Protein sequence: CASSVTSLYEQFF.

This rearrangement joins TRBV11-3 to TRBJ2-1; D is perhaps TRBD2 (6 bases). Trimming removed 6 bases from V and 0 bases from J, with 15 bases in between. The germline V gene has CDR1 SGHNT and CDR2 YENEEA. The CDR3 is 16 amino acids. CDR3 sequence reads: CASSFLASSSYNEQFF. The CDR3 DNA sequence: TGTGCCAGCAGTTTTCTAGCGTCCAGCTCCTACAATGAGCAGTTCTTC. Full variable domain (outside the CDR3, taken from reference TRBV11-3 and TRBJ2-1): EAGVVQSPRYKIIEKKQPVAFWCNPISGHNTLYWYLQNLGQGPELLIRYENEEAVDDSQLPKDRFSAERLKGVDSTLKIQPAELGDSAVYLCASSFLASSSYNEQFFGPGTRLTVL.

V is TRBV7-9 and J is TRBJ1-5, with 7 bases aligning to TRBD1. The CDR3 extends over 15 amino acids. V dropped 8 bases and J dropped 3; count of bases not matched to a gene: 10. Germline CDR1 is SEHNR and CDR2 is FQNEAQ (reference sequence). CDR3 nucleotide sequence: TGTGCCAGCCCACCCGGGACAGACAACAATCAGCCCCAGCATTTT. Its protein product is CASPPGTDNNQPQHF.